Listed below are T cell receptor beta chains from one sample, sequenced in a study of PD-1 blockade in classical Hodgkin lymphoma. Measured with immunoSEQ multiplex PCR; TCRdb has only the in-frame clones, and not every one. Of about 100,000 clones in the sample, approximately 90% were seen once. The sequences come from peripheral blood mononuclear cells (PBMCs), collected before the second cycle of nivolumab. Receptor source: a human donor with classical Hodgkin lymphoma. Both conserved end residues are part of each CDR3.

V: TRBV7-8
length: 15
J: TRBJ1-2
CDR3: CASSLALRRDSSYTF

V: TRBV28
length: 12
J: TRBJ2-7
CDR3: CASIGNTYEQYF

V: TRBV13
length: 14
J: TRBJ2-7
CDR3: CASSTLAGEAEQYF

V: TRBV4-3
length: 15
J: TRBJ1-3
CDR3: CASSQGGGPGNTIYF

V: TRBV4-1
length: 15
J: TRBJ2-5
CDR3: CASSPTGLAGETQYF

V: TRBV7-6
length: 16
J: TRBJ2-7
CDR3: CASSPLGGTGSNEQYF

V: TRBV5-4
length: 15
J: TRBJ1-1
CDR3: CASSSRLLGDTEAFF

V: TRBV7-2
length: 16
J: TRBJ1-5
CDR3: CASSLATRYSNQPQHF

V: TRBV18
length: 15
J: TRBJ2-2
CDR3: CASSPGLAHTGELFF

V: TRBV28
length: 15
J: TRBJ1-1
CDR3: CASKPEATGNTEAFF

V: TRBV7-9
length: 18
J: TRBJ1-1
CDR3: CASSLPAGRDGGVVEAFF

V: TRBV28
length: 15
J: TRBJ2-5
CDR3: CASSSGTGVLETQYF

V: TRBV18
length: 18
J: TRBJ2-5
CDR3: CASSPAGQAVIVQETQYF

V: TRBV6-7
length: 17
J: TRBJ2-3
CDR3: CASSYWPGQTSTDTQYF

V: TRBV30
length: 13
J: TRBJ1-1
CDR3: CAWTGTPNLEAFF

V: TRBV18
length: 15
J: TRBJ2-2
CDR3: CASSPTGVRSGELFF

V: TRBV10-3
length: 13
J: TRBJ2-1
CDR3: CAISERGNNEQFF

V: TRBV10-1
length: 12
J: TRBJ2-5
CDR3: CASSEFGKTQYF

V: TRBV19
length: 12
J: TRBJ2-7
CDR3: CASNGDSYEQYF

V: TRBV5-6
length: 14
J: TRBJ2-7
CDR3: CASSTSGRLLEQYF

V: TRBV10-1
length: 13
J: TRBJ1-2
CDR3: CASSRQGDYGYTF

V: TRBV7-2
length: 16
J: TRBJ2-7
CDR3: CASSLDGGRPSYEQYF

V: TRBV9
length: 15
J: TRBJ1-1
CDR3: CASSPPGAQNTEAFF

V: TRBV6-5
length: 14
J: TRBJ2-7
CDR3: CASSYVAGSYEQYF

V: TRBV27
length: 14
J: TRBJ2-6
CDR3: CASSLSSGANVLTF

V: TRBV28
length: 16
J: TRBJ2-7
CDR3: CASTSTSGPLVREQYF

V: TRBV2
length: 16
J: TRBJ2-3
CDR3: CASSERLAGGTDTQYF

V: TRBV6-5
length: 15
J: TRBJ1-3
CDR3: CASSTTGTSGNTIYF

V: TRBV11-2
length: 16
J: TRBJ2-1
CDR3: CASSLDQQGADNEQFF

V: TRBV19
length: 16
J: TRBJ2-2
CDR3: CASSEIAGGLGGELFF

V: TRBV7-9
length: 11
J: TRBJ2-1
CDR3: CASSLAGSCFF

V: TRBV28
length: 20
J: TRBJ2-5
CDR3: CASSLPTGDRGTGAQETQYF

V: TRBV4-1
length: 15
J: TRBJ2-7
CDR3: CASSQDPARASGEYF

V: TRBV5-4
length: 16
J: TRBJ2-1
CDR3: CASSTRDSSSYNEQFF

V: TRBV5-6
length: 14
J: TRBJ1-5
CDR3: CASSSGQGNQPQHF

V: TRBV28
length: 17
J: TRBJ2-3
CDR3: CASSSPIIVPSTDTQYF

V: TRBV4-1
length: 15
J: TRBJ1-2
CDR3: CASSQERLTHYGYTF

V: TRBV28
length: 14
J: TRBJ2-1
CDR3: CASSSGQLYNEQFF

V: TRBV5-1
length: 15
J: TRBJ1-6
CDR3: CASSFRPTKDSPLHF

V: TRBV4-1
length: 13
J: TRBJ1-4
CDR3: CASSQEKGRRLFF

V: TRBV21-1
length: 16
J: TRBJ2-7
CDR3: CASSKEGLARTYEQYF

V: TRBV11-3
length: 13
J: TRBJ2-2
CDR3: CASSFPGTGELFF

V: TRBV19
length: 15
J: TRBJ2-2
CDR3: CASSITSRSTGELFF

V: TRBV6-6
length: 14
J: TRBJ2-2
CDR3: CASGNSGNTGELFF

V: TRBV9
length: 15
J: TRBJ2-7
CDR3: CASSVDGGSFYEQYF

V: TRBV4-3
length: 16
J: TRBJ2-1
CDR3: CASSQERRDPYNEQFF

V: TRBV4-1
length: 21
J: TRBJ2-1
CDR3: CASSHGGRRLAGVSLRDEQFF

V: TRBV14
length: 16
J: TRBJ1-3
CDR3: CASSPLGPSSGNTIYF

V: TRBV5-1
length: 17
J: TRBJ2-5
CDR3: CASSLTTLRSSQETQYF

V: TRBV29-1
length: 17
J: TRBJ1-1
CDR3: CSVALHRPGQGNTEAFF

V: TRBV7-2
length: 15
J: TRBJ1-2
CDR3: CASSFQTGERGGYTF

V: TRBV28
length: 15
J: TRBJ2-1
CDR3: CASSLRTGYYNEQFF

V: TRBV7-6
length: 17
J: TRBJ2-6
CDR3: CASSLAWTVSGANVLTF

V: TRBV5-1
length: 14
J: TRBJ2-7
CDR3: CASARGGSSYEQYF